This TCR beta chain was found in a study of cytomegalovirus exposure and HLA in healthy donors. CDR1 is SGHDN, CDR2 FVKESK, per germline. The ends lost 3 bases at V and 6 bases at J; junction bases unmatched: 4. The CDR3 has 13 amino acids. PCR involved 60 Vbeta and 13 Jbeta primers. Sequencing used immunoSEQ multiplex PCR; TCRdb keeps in-frame clones, though not all of them. The table shows approximately 190,000 clones, with about 90% occurring only once. The sequence was obtained from a boy aged 2 to 9 in good health and CMV-seronegative. V and J are TRBV14 and TRBJ1-1; 7 bases agree with TRBD1. Sample: PBMCs. The CDR3 region is CASSQRQGSEAFF. DNA of the CDR3: TGTGCCAGCAGCCAGAGACAGGGCTCTGAAGCTTTCTTT.